This T cell receptor beta chain stems from a study of cytomegalovirus exposure and HLA in healthy donors. Study at large: Earlier findings included 90 million to 120 million unique TCR beta sequences obtained from 150 million to 200 million T cells. Whole-study results and caveats: In terms of immune exposure information, only CMV serostatus was available. Researchers reported from a later analysis that most CMV-associated TCR beta chains appeared HLA-restricted. A later analysis showed HLA-associated TCR beta chains outstripping equally common others in clonal expansion.

Per the germline V gene, CDR1 is MNHNS and CDR2 is SASEGT. The CDR3 is made up of 17 amino acids. V lost 4 bases and J lost 4, with 22 bases in between. A note on this clone: Its antigen is unknown.

13 Jbeta primers and 60 Vbeta primers were used for the PCR. Repertoires were generated with immunoSEQ multiplex PCR, while TCRdb's copy carries only in-frame clones and drops some. The sample has tens of thousands of clones; approximately 68% are singletons. The clonotype originates from a young man in good health and CMV-seronegative. Sequencing was done on a sample of PBMCs. V is TRBV6-1 and J is TRBJ1-2, with D perhaps TRBD1 (6 bases). For the CDR3, the DNA is TGTGCCAGCAGTGGGACGCCGGGGGGCCCCCGGGGCTATGGCTACACCTTC. Protein sequence: CASSGTPGGPRGYGYTF.